This T cell receptor (beta chain) was sequenced during a study of T-cell memory formation after mild COVID-19. Turning to the study itself: Each donor largely had its own TCR clusters.

Germline assignment: CDR1 MNHEY and CDR2 SMNVEV (reference sequence). CDR3 length equals 14 residues. With V trimmed by 7 bases and J by 4 bases, 10 bases remained unmatched. With regard to this clonotype: Its antigen is as yet unknown.

Researchers used 5'RACE with constant-segment primers to make TCR alpha and TCR beta cDNA libraries that carry sample barcodes and UMIs. Each CDR3 protein gets one entry after TCRdb re-called the 5' RACE reads with MiXCR. The sample consists of around 310,000 distinct CDR3 sequences, roughly 19% of them appearing once. General study results and limits: Among contracting clones, CD4+ were mainly CM/EM and CD8+ enriched in EMRA. Pre-infection memory harbored some responding clones, suggesting cross-reactive memory joined.

Input material: PBMCs or a T cell subset sorted from them (not recorded which). This clonotype was obtained from a man younger than 35 who had mild COVID-19 (a few samples of this study predate the infection). Cell type and time point are not known. The rearrangement joins TRBV27 to TRBJ2-7; the match to TRBD1 covers 7 bases. The CDR3 bases are TGTGCCAGCAAGCCCGGGACAGTAAGGTACGAGCAGTACTTC. This translates into CASKPGTVRYEQYF.